The count of the clone carrying this T cell receptor beta chain is one. While infection was still active, Seattle patients were enrolled and then followed longitudinally. The V end was cut by 5 bases, the J end by 0 bases, with 11 bases between. CDR1 is LNHDA and CDR2 is SQIVND in the germline V gene (reference sequence). The CDR3 spans 14 residues. This record belongs to a study of blood T cell repertoires in COVID-19. Original methodology: Amplification of reference gene primers was used by the study to estimate nucleated cell counts. Only in-frame clones appear in the TCRdb table, and some are missing; sequencing was by immunoSEQ multiplex PCR. Clone size and V and J calls were adopted from that table, with D and trimming inferred from the DNA. Here the sample spans roughly 340,000 clones, about 90% being singletons.

This TCR was recovered from a woman aged 50 to 65 with COVID-19, enrolled during active disease. The sequenced sample consisted of peripheral blood. This chain uses TRBV19 with TRBJ2-7; D uncertain. CDR3 bases: TGTGCCAGTAGTTCAACCCGCAGCTCCTACGAGCAGTACTTC. It yields the protein CASSSTRSSYEQYF. Full variable domain (remainder filled in from reference TRBV19 and TRBJ2-7): DGGITQSPKYLFRKEGQNVTLSCEQNLNHDAMYWYRQDPGQGLRLIYYSQIVNDFQKGDIAEGYSVSREKKESFPLTVTSAQKNPTAFYLCASSSTRSSYEQYFGPGTRLTVT.